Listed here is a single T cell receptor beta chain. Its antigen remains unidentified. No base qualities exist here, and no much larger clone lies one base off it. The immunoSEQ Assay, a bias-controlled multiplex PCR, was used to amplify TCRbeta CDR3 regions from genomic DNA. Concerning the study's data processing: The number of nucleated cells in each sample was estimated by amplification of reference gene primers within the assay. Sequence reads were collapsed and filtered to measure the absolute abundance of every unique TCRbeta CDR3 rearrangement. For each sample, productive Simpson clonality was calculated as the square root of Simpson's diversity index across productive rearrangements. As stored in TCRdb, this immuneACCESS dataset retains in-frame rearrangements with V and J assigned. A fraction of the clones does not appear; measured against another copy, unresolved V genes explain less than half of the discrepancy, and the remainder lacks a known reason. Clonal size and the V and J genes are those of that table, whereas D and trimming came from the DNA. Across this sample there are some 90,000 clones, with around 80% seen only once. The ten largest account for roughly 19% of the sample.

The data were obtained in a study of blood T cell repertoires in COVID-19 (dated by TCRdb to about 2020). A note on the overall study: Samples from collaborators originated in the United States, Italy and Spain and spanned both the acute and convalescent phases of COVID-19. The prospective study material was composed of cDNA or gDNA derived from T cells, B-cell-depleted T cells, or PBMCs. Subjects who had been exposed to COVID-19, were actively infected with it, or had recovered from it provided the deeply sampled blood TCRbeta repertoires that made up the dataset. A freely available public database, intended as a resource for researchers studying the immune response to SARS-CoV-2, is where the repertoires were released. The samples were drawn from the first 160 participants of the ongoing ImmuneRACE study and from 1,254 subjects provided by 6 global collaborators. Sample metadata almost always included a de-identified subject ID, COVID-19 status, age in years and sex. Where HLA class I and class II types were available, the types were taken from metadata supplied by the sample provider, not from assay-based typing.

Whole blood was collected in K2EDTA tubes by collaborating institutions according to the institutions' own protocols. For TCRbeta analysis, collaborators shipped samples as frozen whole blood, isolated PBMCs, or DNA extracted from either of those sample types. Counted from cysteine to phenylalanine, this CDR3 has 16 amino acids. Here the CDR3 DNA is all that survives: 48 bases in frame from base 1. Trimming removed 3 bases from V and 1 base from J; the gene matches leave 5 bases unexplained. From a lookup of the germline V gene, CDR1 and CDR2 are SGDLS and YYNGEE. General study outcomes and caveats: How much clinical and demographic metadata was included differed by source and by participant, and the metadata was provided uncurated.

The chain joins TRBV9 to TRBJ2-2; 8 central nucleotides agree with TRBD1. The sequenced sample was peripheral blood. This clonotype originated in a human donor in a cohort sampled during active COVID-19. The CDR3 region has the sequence CASSGLGQGNTGELFF. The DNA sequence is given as TGTGCCAGCAGCGGCCTCGGACAGGGGAACACCGGGGAGCTGTTTTTT.